This T cell receptor (beta chain) was obtained from a study of blood T cell repertoires in COVID-19 (dated by TCRdb to 2018 to 2021). Context from the whole study: Samples from collaborators originated in the United States, Italy and Spain and spanned both the acute and convalescent phases of COVID-19. The prospective study material was composed of cDNA or gDNA derived from T cells, B-cell-depleted T cells, or PBMCs. Subjects who had been exposed to COVID-19, were actively infected with it, or had recovered from it provided the deeply sampled blood TCRbeta repertoires that made up the dataset. The repertoires were released in a freely available public database intended as a resource for research on the immune response to SARS-CoV-2. Samples were obtained from the ongoing ImmuneRACE study (first 160 participants) and from some 1,300 subjects provided by 6 global collaborators. A de-identified subject ID, COVID-19 status, age in years and sex were almost always included in the sample metadata. HLA class I and class II types, where available, came from metadata supplied by the sample provider rather than from assay-based typing. Broad study findings and their caveats: The quantity of clinical and demographic metadata differed by source and by participant and was supplied without curation.

In the case of this clone: The specificity of this receptor is unknown. No base quality values were provided; no much bigger clone lies one nucleotide off.

Unmatched junction bases come to 7, with V trimmed by 7 bases and J by 5 bases. Reading from cysteine to phenylalanine, the CDR3 counts 13 amino acids. The retained sequence is limited to the CDR3, 39 bases, with the frame set at the first base. CDR1 and CDR2, per the germline V gene (reference sequence), are MNHNY and SVGAGI. Whole blood was collected in K2EDTA tubes by collaborating institutions according to the institutions' own protocols. For TCRbeta analysis, collaborators shipped samples as frozen whole blood, isolated PBMCs, or DNA extracted from either of those sample types. TCRbeta CDR3 regions were amplified from genomic DNA using the immunoSEQ Assay, a bias-controlled multiplex PCR. The paper's data handling went like this. Within the assay, amplification of reference gene primers was used to estimate how many nucleated cells each sample contained. To quantify the absolute abundance of each unique TCRbeta CDR3 rearrangement, sequence reads were collapsed and filtered. For each sample, productive Simpson clonality was calculated as the square root of Simpson's diversity index across productive rearrangements. The clones in this table, taken by TCRdb from immuneACCESS, are in-frame only. Not every clone is retained; where verified, under half of the shortfall comes from an unresolved V gene, and the cause of the rest is unknown. The V and J calls and clone size were taken over from that table, and D and trimming were inferred from the DNA. This sample lists 200,000 to 250,000 clones; roughly 90% were detected once. Jointly, the top ten make up about 2.5% of the sample.

The V gene is TRBV6-6 and the J gene is TRBJ1-1; 7 bases in the junction line up with TRBD1. The receptor's source is a woman aged 60 to 75 with acute or convalescent COVID-19. The source material was peripheral blood. The DNA sequence reads TGTGCCAGCACCCGGGACAGCAGAACTGAAGCTTTCTTT. It translates as CASTRDSRTEAFF.